The 19 T cell receptor beta chains below all came from one sample that was sequenced in a study of CD4 and CD8 cells across lung adenocarcinoma regions. From the PCR reads, TCRdb called clonotypes with MiXCR, one entry per CDR3 protein. The sample holds around 20,000 distinct CDR3 sequences, around 50% seen once. Sequencing used CD8+ T cells from the margin of a lung tumor. These receptors were obtained from a male donor with lung adenocarcinoma. The CD4 and CD8 labels of this study may be unreliable.

The table lists this clonotype with many counts. A much larger clone lies a single base off, so this may be a read error. This chain links TRBV6-1 with TRBJ2-1; TRBD2 matches 7 bases. This CDR3 is 14 amino acids long. The germline V gene has CDR1 MNHNS and CDR2 SASEGT. The V gene end was trimmed by 1 base and the J gene end by 10 bases; junction bases not matched to a gene: 7. Here the CDR3 reads CASSEVAGDYEQFF. In nucleotides, the CDR3 is TGTGCCAGCAGTGAAGTGGCGGGAGACTACGAGCAGTTCTTC.

In this sample, this clonotype turned up many times. The chain carries TRBV11-3 and TRBJ2-3, with 7 bases identical to TRBD2. Germline CDR1 reads SGHNT; CDR2 reads YENEEA. V trimming: 6 bases; J trimming: 1 base; junction bases outside the gene matches: 1. The length of the CDR3 is 13 residues. CDR3 DNA: TGTGCCAGCAGTCGGGGGGGCACAGATACGCAGTATTTT. Translating it yields CASSRGGTDTQYF.

As concerns this clonotype: An end of the junction does not agree with germline; a read error may underlie this. V is TRBV10-2 and J is TRBJ2-3, with D tentatively TRBD2 (6 bases). CDR3 size: 14 residues. The germline V gene has CDR1 WSHSY and CDR2 SAAADI. The CDR3 DNA is TGCGCCGGCTCGGAGCCGGGAGCTAGGAGCATGCAGTATTTC. Translated, it gives CAGSEPGARSMQYF.

V gene TRBV10-3 combines with J gene TRBJ2-1; 11 nucleotides agree with TRBD2. Gene TRBJ2-7 matches the end of the DNA better, so the J call may be wrong. Germline V gene sequence: CDR1 ENHRY, CDR2 SYGVKD. The CDR3 sequence is 15 residues long. DNA of the CDR3: TGTGCCATCAGCGAAGGGACTAGCGGAAGCTACGAGCAGTACTTC. Translation gives CAISEGTSGSYEQYF.

On this clonotype itself: It may be a read error: a sequence one base away is much more abundant. The chain couples TRBV24-1 to TRBJ2-1, with D possibly being TRBD2 (6 bases). The better agreement between TRBJ2-7 and the DNA end casts doubt on the J call. From germline, CDR1 is KGHDR and CDR2 SFDVKD. The CDR3 totals 15 residues. The CDR3 loop reads CATSESRLGPPEQYF. The CDR3 DNA reads TGTGCCACCAGTGAATCTAGACTAGGGCCCCCTGAGCAGTACTTC.

V is TRBV6-1 and J is TRBJ2-4, with 7 bases fitting TRBD2. CDR1 is MNHNS, CDR2 SASEGT, per germline. V lost 6 bases, J lost 0 bases, and 5 bases stayed unmatched. The CDR3 consists of 15 residues. As DNA, the CDR3 is TGTGCCAGCAGGCGAGCGGGATCAGCCAAAAACATTCAGTACTTC. It specifies CASRRAGSAKNIQYF.

A remark on this clonotype: The junction does not match germline at one end; this may be a read error. The rearrangement uses TRBV6-1 and TRBJ2-1; tentatively, D is TRBD1 or TRBD2 (5 bases each). The CDR3 has 11 residues. CDR1 and CDR2 (germline): MNHNS, SASEGT. This CDR3 reads CASLGEYAQFF. Written as DNA, the CDR3 is TGTGCCAGCCTGGGGGAATATGCGCAGTTCTTT.

The V call is TRBV11-2, the J call TRBJ2-6; D not certain. CDR3 length: 14 residues. Germline V gene data show CDR1 as SGHAT and CDR2 as FQNNGV. Trimming removed 5 bases at V and 2 bases at J, with 7 bases between. The CDR3 protein is CASSLEPGANVLTF. For the CDR3, the DNA is TGTGCCAGCAGCCTCGAACCTGGGGCCAACGTCCTGACTTTC.

This clonotype was counted between two and nine times. The rearrangement joins TRBV6-5 to TRBJ2-7; D is unresolved. The CDR3 totals 12 residues. The germline V gene encodes CDR1 MNHEY and CDR2 SVGAGI. V lost 2 bases and J 3 bases, leaving 5 bases between the germline ends. The CDR3, as DNA: TGTGCCAGCAGTTACACGGACTACGAGCAGTACTTC. It is translated as CASSYTDYEQYF.

As to this clonotype: This may be a read error: a much more frequent sequence differs by one nucleotide. This chain connects TRBV6-1 to TRBJ2-5; D remains unclear. The CDR3 length is 11 residues. Trimming cost V 7 bases and J 11 bases, with 14 bases left between them. CDR1 and CDR2 (germline): MNHNS, SASEGT. The CDR3 DNA is TGTGCCAGCACCCAGCGCAATGAGCAGTACTTC. Protein product: CASTQRNEQYF.

CDR3 coding DNA: TGTGCCAGCAGTTCCCCTAAGGGAGGGGTCTCTGGAAACACCATATATTTT. The encoded protein is CASSSPKGGVSGNTIYF. The chain combines TRBV6-5 with TRBJ1-3; the D gene is possibly TRBD1 (5 bases). The CDR3 sequence is 17 residues long. The germline V gene encodes CDR1 MNHEY and CDR2 SVGAGI. Trimming left V 4 bases short and J 0 bases short, with 16 bases between.

This clonotype was counted a few times. The chain links TRBV20-1 to TRBJ2-5; tentatively, D is TRBD1 (5 bases). Germline CDR1 is DFQATT and CDR2 is SNEGSKA (reference sequence). This CDR3 is built from 13 residues. CDR3 in DNA: TGCAGCGCTGGGCCAGGGCGCCAAGAGACCCAGTACTTC. Protein sequence: CSAGPGRQETQYF.

In its sample, this clonotype was seen a few times. The chain couples TRBV6-5 to TRBJ2-3; 8 nucleotides match TRBD2. J gave up 5 bases and V 2 bases, and 9 bases lay outside the gene matches. The germline gives CDR1 MNHEY, CDR2 SVGAGI. The CDR3 is 16 amino acids. The CDR3 nucleotides are TGTGCCAGCAGTTACGGGACTAGGGGCTCTAGAGATACGCAGTATTTT. This codes for CASSYGTRGSRDTQYF.

The rearrangement joins TRBV4-1 to TRBJ2-1, with 10 nucleotides matching TRBD1. Germline CDR1 and CDR2: MGHRA and YSYEKL. CDR3 length equals 15 residues. V was pared by 7 bases and J by 7 bases, with 10 bases of the junction left unmatched. CDR3 nucleotides: TGCGCCAGCACCCTCCAAGACAGGGGGCGGAATGAGCAGTTCTTC. Its protein product is CASTLQDRGRNEQFF.

This clonotype was seen only a few times. The chain recombines TRBV5-1 with TRBJ2-1, with 7 bases fitting TRBD2. From germline, CDR1 is SGHRS and CDR2 YFSETQ. The V gene end was trimmed by 0 bases and the J gene end by 0 bases; junction bases not matched to a gene: 9. The CDR3 sequence is 18 residues long. This chain's CDR3 is CASSLVPRGVSSYNEQFF. CDR3 bases: TGCGCCAGCAGCTTGGTCCCACGGGGGGTAAGCTCCTACAATGAGCAGTTCTTC.

In regard to this clonotype: Germline is not matched at one junction end, which may reflect a read error. V gene TRBV6-1 combines with J gene TRBJ2-1, with D unresolved. This CDR3 comprises 16 residues. The germline V gene encodes CDR1 MNHNS and CDR2 SASEGT. The CDR3 sequence is CASSGTWAMRTDEQYF. The CDR3 DNA is TGTGCCAGCAGTGGAACGTGGGCTATGAGGACCGATGAGCAGTATTTC.

Points on this clonotype: Mismatch with germline at one junction end may stem from a read error. The chain uses TRBV7-2 and TRBJ2-5; D unclear. The J call may be mistaken, given a closer DNA end match to TRBJ2-7. CDR3 length: 11 amino acids. Germline CDR1 reads SGHTA; CDR2 reads FQGNSA. CDR3 amino acids: CANSPFYEQYF. CDR3 DNA sequence: TGTGCCAACAGCCCCTTCTACGAGCAGTACTTC.

This clonotype was recorded a few times. The chain uses TRBV11-2 and TRBJ2-5; 9 nucleotides agree with TRBD2. After removal of 5 bases from V and 5 bases from J, the junction contained 15 bases not matched to a gene. The length of the CDR3 is 17 residues. CDR1 is SGHAT and CDR2 is FQNNGV in the germline V gene. The CDR3 loop is CASSPPGQLAGRETQYF. The CDR3 nucleotides are TGTGCCAGCAGCCCTCCGGGACAGCTAGCGGGGAGGGAGACCCAGTACTTC.

This clonotype rates as medium-sized (0.01 to 0.1%). The chain recombines TRBV6-1 with TRBJ2-7; the match to TRBD2 covers 10 bases. The germline V gene encodes CDR1 MNHNS and CDR2 SASEGT. The CDR3 is made up of 14 amino acids. V lost 9 bases and J lost 0; bases outside the gene matches: 5. CDR3 sequence reads: CASRTSGSSYEQYF. The CDR3 DNA follows: TGTGCCAGTAGGACTAGCGGAAGCTCCTACGAGCAGTACTTC.